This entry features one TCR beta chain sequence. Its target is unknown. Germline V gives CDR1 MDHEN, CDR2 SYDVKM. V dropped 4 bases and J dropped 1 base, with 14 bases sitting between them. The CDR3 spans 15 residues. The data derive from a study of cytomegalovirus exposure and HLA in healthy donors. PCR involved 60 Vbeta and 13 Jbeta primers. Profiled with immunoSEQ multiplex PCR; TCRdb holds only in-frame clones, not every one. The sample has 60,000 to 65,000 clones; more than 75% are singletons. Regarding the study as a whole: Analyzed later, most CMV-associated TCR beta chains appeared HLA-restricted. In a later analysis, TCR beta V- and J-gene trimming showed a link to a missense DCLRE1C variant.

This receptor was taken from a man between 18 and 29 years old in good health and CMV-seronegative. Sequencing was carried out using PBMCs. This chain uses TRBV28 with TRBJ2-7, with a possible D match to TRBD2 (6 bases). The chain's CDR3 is CASSSTGVLSYEQYF. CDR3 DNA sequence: TGTGCCAGCAGTTCGACGGGAGTCCTTTCCTACGAGCAGTACTTC.